One sample yielded the 17 T cell receptor beta chains listed below, sequenced in a study of response to subunit inactivated influenza vaccine. TCRdb re-called the RT-PCR reads through MiXCR, storing one row per CDR3 protein. The sample yields around 470,000 distinct CDR3 sequences, approximately 7.2% seen once. Sequencing used PBMCs from blood, obtained around 25 months after vaccination. These receptors were taken from a man aged 45 to 75 who received an inactivated influenza vaccine.

This clonotype showed up many times. CDR3 sequence (DNA): TGTGCCAGCAGCGCAACGGGACTCCCTCACGGGGAGCTGTTTTTT. Amino acid sequence: CASSATGLPHGELFF. V gene TRBV7-9 combines with J gene TRBJ2-2; tentative D call: TRBD2 (6 bases). The V end was cut by 5 bases, the J end by 7 bases, with 17 bases between. CDR3 size: 15 residues. The germline V gene has CDR1 SEHNR and CDR2 FQNEAQ (reference sequence).

This clonotype was seen only a few times. V usage is TRBV9 and J usage is TRBJ2-2, with D uncertain. The CDR3 runs 12 residues. Germline V CDR1 and CDR2: SGDLS, YYNGEE. Deletions cut 4 bases from V and 6 bases from J, with 7 bases between. This CDR3 is CASSPISGELFF. The CDR3 bases are TGTGCCAGCAGCCCGATATCCGGGGAGCTGTTTTTT.

The sample holds many counts of this clonotype. For the CDR3, the DNA is TGTGCCAGCAGTTTACTAGGGATCGGAAACACCATATATTTT. This codes for CASSLLGIGNTIYF. The chain uses TRBV12-3 or TRBV12-4 and TRBJ1-3; D gene ambiguous. Trimming cost V 2 bases and J 4 bases, with 9 bases left between them. The CDR3 runs 14 residues.

The sample holds many counts of this clonotype. This chain joins TRBV4-3 and TRBJ2-1, with 10 bases lining up with TRBD2. The ends lost 0 bases at V and 7 bases at J; junction bases unmatched: 18. Germline V lookup: CDR1 LGHNA, CDR2 YSLEER. The CDR3 is 20 amino acids. In nucleotides, the CDR3 is TGCGCCAGCAGCCAAGATCGGGTTAGCGGGAGGCTATGGGGTAAGAATGAGCAGTTCTTC. Amino acids: CASSQDRVSGRLWGKNEQFF.

This rearrangement joins TRBV6-1 to TRBJ2-2; D is unclear. This CDR3 has 15 residues. Germline CDR1 is MNHNS and CDR2 is SASEGT. The V and J ends lost 4 bases and 3 bases respectively, with 12 bases between them. CDR3 sequence reads: CASSAVWTDTGELFF. In DNA form, the CDR3 reads TGTGCCAGCAGTGCGGTGTGGACCGACACCGGGGAGCTGTTTTTT.

This clonotype was seen repeatedly, ten times or more. V and J are TRBV12-3 or TRBV12-4 and TRBJ2-7; D possibly corresponds to TRBD2 (5 bases). The CDR3 extends over 12 amino acids. Trimming shortened V by 5 bases and J by 7 bases, and 12 bases separated the two germline ends. This chain's CDR3 is CASSPGLLEQYF. The CDR3 nucleotides are TGTGCCAGCAGTCCCGGACTGTTAGAGCAGTACTTC.

In its sample, this clonotype was seen a few times. V gene TRBV7-3 combines with J gene TRBJ1-1, with D possibly TRBD1 on 6 matching bases. Trimming pared 2 bases from V and 4 bases from J, leaving 14 bases between. The CDR3 is 15 amino acids. Per germline, CDR1 SGHTA and CDR2 FQGTGA. The CDR3 DNA follows: TGTGCCAGCAGCTTACAAGCAGGGGTCGGCACTGAAGCTTTCTTT. As protein: CASSLQAGVGTEAFF.

This clonotype showed up just a few times. This rearrangement joins TRBV5-1 to TRBJ2-7, with 14 nucleotides matching TRBD2. CDR3 length: 16 residues. J gave up 6 bases and V 0 bases, and 5 bases lay outside the gene matches. From germline, CDR1 is SGHRS and CDR2 YFSETQ. CDR3 nucleotides: TGCGCCAGCAGCTTGGATGGGACTAGCGGGAGTGGCGAGCAGTACTTC. This translates into CASSLDGTSGSGEQYF.

This clonotype was seen many times. The V call is TRBV5-1, the J call TRBJ2-1; tentatively, D is TRBD2 (7 bases). Germline CDR1 reads SGHRS; CDR2 reads YFSETQ. The CDR3 runs to 16 residues. The V end was cut by 0 bases, the J end by 5 bases, with 15 bases between. DNA for the CDR3: TGCGCCAGCAGCTTGGGGGGGGGGCAGGCGAACAATGAGCAGTTCTTC. Translating gives CASSLGGGQANNEQFF.

The rearrangement links TRBV7-9 to TRBJ2-1; D is unresolved. V was clipped by 5 bases and J by 4 bases, with 9 bases between them. The CDR3 is made up of 13 amino acids. Looked up from germline, CDR1 is SEHNR and CDR2 is FQNEAQ (reference sequence). CDR3 in amino acids: CASSILDYNEQFF. Written as DNA, the CDR3 is TGTGCCAGCAGCATTCTGGATTACAATGAGCAGTTCTTC.

This rearrangement joins TRBV7-2 to TRBJ2-4; no clear D gene. The CDR3 has 13 residues. Per germline, CDR1 SGHTA and CDR2 FQGNSA. Trimming took 3 bases from V and 5 from J, leaving 8 bases between them. The DNA for the CDR3 is TGTGCCAGCAGCTTGGCCTACCAAAACATTCAGTACTTC. Translated, it gives CASSLAYQNIQYF. Full variable domain (outside the CDR3, taken from reference TRBV7-2 and TRBJ2-4): GAGVSQSPSNKVTEKGKDVELRCDPISGHTALYWYRQSLGQGLEFLIYFQGNSAPDKSGLPSDRFSAERTGGSVSTLTIQRTQQEDSAVYLCASSLAYQNIQYFGAGTRLSVL.

This clonotype appeared a few times. The J gene is TRBJ2-1, the V gene TRBV20-1; D may correspond to TRBD1 or TRBD2 (6 bases each). The germline gives CDR1 DFQATT, CDR2 SNEGSKA (reference sequence). This CDR3 has 15 amino acids. Deletions cut 3 bases from V and 4 bases from J, with 16 bases between. The CDR3 nucleotides are TGCAGTGCTAGGGATCTGGGGGGCCTATACAATGAGCAGTTCTTC. Protein: CSARDLGGLYNEQFF.

Written as DNA, the CDR3 is TGCGCCAGCAGCTTGGAAACTAGCGGACAAGAGACCCAGTACTTC. It encodes CASSLETSGQETQYF. The J gene is TRBJ2-5, the V gene TRBV5-1, with 8 positions matching TRBD2. With V trimmed by 0 bases and J by 2 bases, 3 bases remained unmatched. The CDR3 is 15 residues long. CDR1 is SGHRS, CDR2 YFSETQ, per germline.

This clonotype was seen more than once but under ten times. CDR3 amino acids: CSVARGRGDIQYF. In nucleotides, the CDR3 is TGCAGCGTTGCGAGGGGGAGAGGGGACATTCAGTACTTC. The chain is built from TRBV29-1 and TRBJ2-4; TRBD1 is a possible D gene (6 bases). Germline CDR1 and CDR2: SQVTM and ANQGSEA. This CDR3 is built from 13 residues. The germline V and J ends were trimmed by 4 bases and 8 bases, with 15 bases remaining between them.

In its sample, this clonotype was seen a few times. The chain employs TRBV6-2 or TRBV6-3 and TRBJ2-1; 11 bases map to TRBD2. The V segment lost 8 bases and the J segment 5 bases; nucleotides outside the gene matches: 2. The CDR3 covers 13 residues. Per germline, CDR1 MNHEY and CDR2 SVGEGT. The DNA of the CDR3 is TGTGCCAGCCAACTAGCGGGGGACAATGAGCAGTTCTTC. Translated, it gives CASQLAGDNEQFF.

This clonotype was detected a few times. The rearrangement links TRBV12-3 or TRBV12-4 to TRBJ2-1; 11 nucleotides align to TRBD2. This CDR3 spans 15 amino acids. With V trimmed by 4 bases and J by 7 bases, 6 bases remained unmatched. The CDR3 region is CASSYSGGVGNEQFF. In DNA, the CDR3 is TGTGCCAGCAGTTATAGCGGGGGGGTGGGGAATGAGCAGTTCTTC.

This clonotype was found many times. The chain employs TRBV18 and TRBJ2-5; D unclear. This CDR3 comprises 14 residues. Trimming shortened V by 2 bases and J by 1 base, and 8 bases separated the two germline ends. Germline values: CDR1 KGHSH, CDR2 LQKENI. DNA for the CDR3: TGTGCCAGCTCACCAGTCAACTCCCAAGAGACCCAGTACTTC. Protein product: CASSPVNSQETQYF.